Shown below are 8 T cell receptor beta chains from a single sample sequenced in a study of human T cells and chemical hapten exposure (dated by TCRdb to the early 2020s). Receptor libraries were prepared by 5' RACE. Sequencing relied on an Illumina MiSeq. Starting from the raw public reads, TCRdb applied fastp trimming at Q25, assembled clones with MiXCR and retained in-frame beta chains. Records with the same CDR3 protein are collapsed into one entry carrying the most frequent genes and DNA. This sample comprises about 140,000 distinct CDR3 sequences, 3.5% to 5% of them detected only once. Of the sample, around 1.4% is held by the ten largest clones. Total RNA was isolated from unfractionated whole blood collected in Tempus Blood RNA tubes. These receptor sequences come from a female donor in good health.

The sample holds many counts of this clonotype. The chain employs TRBV13 and TRBJ1-4, with D possibly TRBD1 on 6 matching bases. The CDR3 has 15 amino acids. The germline CDR1 and CDR2 sequences are PRHDT and FYEKMQ (reference sequence). V lost 3 bases and J 5 bases, leaving 13 bases between the germline ends. The CDR3 region is CASSFRDTRNEKLFF. CDR3 nucleotides: TGTGCCAGCAGCTTTCGGGACACAAGAAATGAAAAACTGTTTTTT.

This clonotype was detected ten times or more. The chain joins TRBV29-1 to TRBJ2-7, with a weak D call TRBD2 (7 bases). The CDR3 contains 13 residues. V lost 8 bases and J 7 bases, leaving 21 bases between the germline ends. Per germline, CDR1 SQVTM and CDR2 ANQGSEA. This CDR3 is CSTSLGGASEQYF. The CDR3 region has the DNA TGCAGCACCTCTTTAGGGGGGGCCAGTGAGCAGTACTTC.

There are many counts of this clonotype. The junction does not match germline at one end; this may be a read error. The rearrangement uses TRBV12-3 or TRBV12-4 and TRBJ1-1; maybe TRBD1 (6 bases). This CDR3 has 13 amino acids. CDR3 sequence reads: CASSLLPLWRGTF. The CDR3 DNA reads TGTGCCAGCAGTTTATTGCCGCTATGGAGGGGGACCTTT.

This clonotype showed up just a few times. The CDR3 nucleotides read TGTGCCTGGAGTGTGGGACCTTCTGAAGCTTTCTTT. Translation: CAWSVGPSEAFF. The chain employs TRBV30 and TRBJ1-1; tentative D call: TRBD1 (5 bases). Germline V gene lookup returns CDR1 GTSNPN and CDR2 SVGIG (reference sequence). With 0 bases removed from V and 6 bases from J, the gap between germline ends came to 8 bases. The length of the CDR3 is 12 residues.

This clonotype was seen repeatedly, ten times or more. The chain combines TRBV7-2 with TRBJ2-1, with 8 positions matching TRBD2. The CDR3 sequence is 16 residues long. Germline assignment: CDR1 SGHTA and CDR2 FQGNSA. V shed 5 bases and J 9 bases; nucleotides not matched to a gene: 15. Written as DNA, the CDR3 is TGTGCCAGCAGCGCCCTGCGGGGGACTAGTGTGAGTGAGCAGTTCTTC. The encoded protein is CASSALRGTSVSEQFF. Using reference TRBV7-2 and TRBJ2-1 for the parts outside the CDR3, the full variable domain is GAGVSQSPSNKVTEKGKDVELRCDPISGHTALYWYRQSLGQGLEFLIYFQGNSAPDKSGLPSDRFSAERTGGSVSTLTIQRTQQEDSAVYLCASSALRGTSVSEQFFGPGTRLTVL.

This clonotype has ten or more counts. The V call is TRBV28, the J call TRBJ2-7; D assignment may be TRBD1 or TRBD2 (6 bases each). The CDR3 totals 12 residues. The V gene's germline CDR1 is MDHEN and CDR2 SYDVKM. The CDR3 nucleotides are TGTGTCGCAACAGGGAGGTCCTACGAGCAGTACTTC. As protein: CVATGRSYEQYF.

This clonotype was seen repeatedly, ten times or more. This rearrangement joins TRBV19 to TRBJ2-1; D remains ambiguous. CDR3 size: 15 residues. Germline assignment: CDR1 LNHDA and CDR2 SQIVND (reference sequence). Trimming cost V 3 bases and J 5 bases, with 14 bases left between them. DNA for the CDR3: TGTGCCAGTAGTATCGGCAGGAACACGCACAATGAGCAGTTCTTC. Translating gives CASSIGRNTHNEQFF.

This clonotype was seen at least ten times. The chain combines TRBV6-5 with TRBJ1-1; 11 positions match TRBD1. The germline CDR1 and CDR2 sequences are MNHEY and SVGAGI. The CDR3 totals 15 residues. Unmatched junction bases numbered 9, after V lost 8 bases and J lost 4 bases. In nucleotides, the CDR3 is TGTGCCAGCCTCGGGTGGGGGACAGGGGGCACTGAAGCTTTCTTT. Translating it yields CASLGWGTGGTEAFF.